This section outlines one T cell receptor beta chain sequence together with its context. The antigen remains unidentified. A deep-level run was used for the assay. TCRdb's copy holds only in-frame clones and misses some; the assay was immunoSEQ multiplex PCR. Among around 2,100,000 clones listed, approximately 94% were seen once. This specimen belongs to a study of shared clonotypes between healthy human individuals. Study-level results: In general, naive subsets displayed greater estimated richness than memory subsets did. Despite large depth, sorted-subset datasets appeared incompletely sequenced.

The naive CD8 subset, CD45RO-negative cells positively selected for CCR7, excluded terminally differentiated effector memory CD45RA+ cells. This TCR was sampled from a man younger than 35 in good health. Sequences were obtained from naive CD8+ T cells sorted from blood.

CDR3 sequence reads: CASAQGPNTEAFF. CDR3 coding DNA: TGTGCCAGCGCTCAAGGCCCTAACACTGAAGCTTTCTTT. The chain employs TRBV18 and TRBJ1-1; D unresolved. The CDR3 consists of 13 residues. V gave up 8 bases and J gave up 2 bases, with 12 bases separating them. Germline CDR1 is KGHSH and CDR2 is LQKENI.